A selection of T cell receptor beta chains follows, all from one sample in a study of T-cell memory formation after mild COVID-19. TCRdb recomputed calls from the 5' RACE reads with MiXCR, one row per CDR3 protein. The sample comprises 450,000 to 650,000 distinct CDR3 sequences, about 20% of which are singletons, and 7.5% to 9.5% rests with the top ten. Source material: PBMCs or a T cell subset sorted from them (not recorded which). The receptors were sampled from an adult woman who had mild COVID-19 (a few samples of this study predate the infection). Cell type and time point are not known. Both conserved end residues are part of each CDR3. A D gene is named only where the DNA matches it firmly. Rows may omit the clone size; those that give it use once, few, many or a size class.

d_gene,j_gene,abundance,len,v_gene,CDR3nt,CDR3aa
TRBD1,TRBJ2-3,-,16,TRBV4-2,TGTGCCAGCAGCCAACGGACAGGCGATAATGGGCATACGCAGTATTTT,CASSQRTGDNGHTQYF
-,TRBJ2-7,few,13,TRBV18,TGTGCCAGCTCACCCTCGGGCATCTACGAGCAGTACTTC,CASSPSGIYEQYF
-,TRBJ1-1,-,13,TRBV6-5,TGTGCCAGCAGTCCGGGTCACTCAACTGAAGCTTTCTTT,CASSPGHSTEAFF
TRBD1,TRBJ2-7,few,15,TRBV19,TGTGCCAGTAGTATCGGGCACAGGGGGTCCTACGAGCAGTACTTC,CASSIGHRGSYEQYF
TRBD1,TRBJ1-6,-,15,TRBV15,TGTGCCACCAGCCCCGGGACAGGGGAGTATTCACCCCTCCACTTT,CATSPGTGEYSPLHF
TRBD1,TRBJ2-1,few,16,TRBV5-1,TGCGCCAGCAGCTTGACGACAGGGGGCAGATACAATGAGCAGTTCTTC,CASSLTTGGRYNEQFF
TRBD2,TRBJ2-1,-,15,TRBV5-1,TGCGCCAGCAGCTTGGTCCCTAGCGGAGGCAATGAGCAGTTATTC,CASSLVPSGGNEQLF
TRBD2,TRBJ2-1,-,17,TRBV29-1,TGCAGCACGTCCCACTCCTACCTAGCGGGCCTATACAATGAGCAGTTCTTC,CSTSHSYLAGLYNEQFF
-,TRBJ1-1,-,14,TRBV10-3,TGTGCCATCAGCCCCGGGACGTTGAACACTGAAGCTTTCTTT,CAISPGTLNTEAFF
TRBD2,TRBJ2-1,few,16,TRBV5-1,TGCGCCAGCAGCTTCCGGACTAGCGGGGGTGATGGTGAGCAGTTCTTC,CASSFRTSGGDGEQFF
-,TRBJ2-2,many,15,TRBV9,TGTGCCAGCAGCGTAGGGATGGAGGGCACCGGGGAGCTGTTTTTT,CASSVGMEGTGELFF
-,TRBJ2-6,few,14,TRBV12-5,TGTGCTAGTGGTTCAGGGGAAGGGGCCAACGTCCTGACTTTC,CASGSGEGANVLTF
TRBD1,TRBJ1-3,-,16,TRBV15,TGTGCCACCAGCCCTGGGACAGGGGCCTCTGGAAACACCATATATTTT,CATSPGTGASGNTIYF